Presented here are 15 T cell receptor beta chains from one specimen sequenced in a study of neurological immune-mediated disorders. A single record per CDR3 protein comes from TCRdb applying MiXCR to the 5' RACE reads. The sample consists of 60,000 to 85,000 distinct CDR3 sequences, 5.2% of them appearing once. Sequencing was performed on PBMCs. The receptors were sampled from a man younger than 35 with multiple sclerosis.

There are many counts of this clonotype. The chain is built from TRBV28 and TRBJ1-1; 7 bases fit TRBD1. The trim removed 7 bases at V and 1 base at J, leaving 3 bases unmatched. Germline V gene sequence: CDR1 MDHEN, CDR2 SYDVKM. The CDR3 consists of 13 residues. The CDR3 DNA sequence: TGTGCCAGCAAGGGGGCGCAGAACACTGAAGCTTTCTTT. This encodes CASKGAQNTEAFF.

This clonotype was seen a handful of times. V usage is TRBV7-2 and J usage is TRBJ2-7; D is unclear. From germline, CDR1 is SGHTA and CDR2 FQGNSA. This CDR3 has 15 residues. Trimming stripped 1 base from V and 9 bases from J, with 19 bases between. The CDR3 nucleotides are TGTGCCAGCAGCTTAGAATTCAACTGGCCCTCGGGGCAGTACTTC. Amino acids: CASSLEFNWPSGQYF.

This clonotype was detected ten times or more. This chain links TRBV18 with TRBJ1-1; no clear D. Deletions cut 6 bases from V and 1 base from J, with 9 bases between. CDR3 length equals 13 residues. Germline CDR1 is KGHSH and CDR2 is LQKENI. The CDR3 DNA reads TGTGCCAGCTCGCCTTCCGGGAACACTGAAGCTTTCTTT. This encodes CASSPSGNTEAFF.

The chain carries TRBV25-1 and TRBJ1-6; no clear D. CDR3 size: 14 residues. Looked up from germline, CDR1 is MGHDK and CDR2 is SYGVNS. The V and J ends lost 6 bases and 0 bases respectively, with 6 bases between them. This CDR3 is CASSASSYNSPLHF. CDR3 DNA: TGTGCCAGCAGCGCAAGCTCCTATAATTCACCCCTCCACTTT.

This clonotype was counted at least ten times. The rearrangement uses TRBV27 and TRBJ2-6, with D perhaps TRBD1 (6 bases). The CDR3 extends over 16 amino acids. V gave up 4 bases and J gave up 1 base, with 11 bases separating them. The germline V gene encodes CDR1 MNHEY and CDR2 SMNVEV (reference sequence). CDR3 bases: TGTGCCAGCAGTTCGCAAACAGGGTCTGGGGCCAACGTCCTGACTTTC. Its protein product is CASSSQTGSGANVLTF. The variable domain in full, with the rest retrieved from reference TRBV27 and TRBJ2-6, is EAQVTQNPRYLITVTGKKLTVTCSQNMNHEYMSWYRQDPGLGLRQIYYSMNVEVTDKGDVPEGYKVSRKEKRNFPLILESPSPNQTSLYFCASSSQTGSGANVLTFGAGSRLTVL.

Of note for this clonotype: One junction end disagrees with the germline gene, perhaps due to a read error. This chain joins TRBV5-5 and TRBJ1-5; D possibly corresponds to TRBD1 (5 bases). The germline V gene encodes CDR1 SGHKS and CDR2 YYEKEE (reference sequence). This CDR3 comprises 12 residues. This CDR3 reads CVSSGGAGPQNF. Here the CDR3 DNA reads TGTGTCAGCAGCGGGGGTGCGGGGCCCCAGAATTTT.

Details on this clonotype: A clone one base away is much larger, so this may be a read error. The chain combines TRBV5-4 with TRBJ2-2, with a possible D match to TRBD2 (6 bases). The CDR3 loop spans 16 amino acids. Germline-derived CDR1 and CDR2 are SGHNT and YYREEE (reference sequence). Between the trimmed V and J ends, which lost 2 bases and 1 base, there was a span of 12 bases. The CDR3 DNA reads as TGTGCCAGCAGCTTCTGGTGGGGGGTGAACACCGGGGAGCTGTTTTTT. Protein sequence: CASSFWWGVNTGELFF.

This clonotype was seen ten or more times. This chain joins TRBV6-1 and TRBJ1-2; perhaps TRBD1 as D (5 bases). Per the germline V gene, CDR1 is MNHNS and CDR2 is SASEGT. The CDR3 runs 17 residues. Trimming removed 1 base from V and 4 bases from J, with 19 bases in between. In DNA form, the CDR3 reads TGTGCCAGCAGTGAAGGCTTCCGGGACCACCGAGCCTATGGCTACACCTTC. Translating gives CASSEGFRDHRAYGYTF.

This clonotype was counted many times. Here the CDR3 reads CSARGEVDTQYF. The DNA of the CDR3 is TGCAGTGCTAGAGGGGAAGTAGATACGCAGTATTTT. The genes are TRBV20-1 and TRBJ2-3; D unresolved. The CDR3 is made up of 12 amino acids. From germline, CDR1 is DFQATT and CDR2 SNEGSKA (reference sequence). Trimming left V 1 base short and J 5 bases short, with 7 bases between.

This clonotype has a count of ten or more. V and J are TRBV20-1 and TRBJ2-7; weak D call: TRBD1 (6 bases). Per germline, CDR1 DFQATT and CDR2 SNEGSKA (reference sequence). V gave up 6 bases and J gave up 2 bases, with 17 bases separating them. The CDR3 runs 14 residues. CDR3 sequence: CSARGQRATYEQYF. Here the CDR3 DNA reads TGCAGTGCCAGGGGACAACGCGCCACCTACGAGCAGTACTTC.

By its share, this clonotype is medium-sized (0.01 to 0.1%). This chain links TRBV7-7 with TRBJ2-2; a possible D gene is TRBD2 (6 bases). Trimming shortened V by 2 bases and J by 5 bases, and 9 bases separated the two germline ends. The CDR3 contains 14 residues. Per germline, CDR1 SSHAT and CDR2 FNYEAQ (reference sequence). CDR3 DNA sequence: TGTGCCAGCAGCTTAACGCGGGGAACCGGGGAGCTGTTTTTT. Translating gives CASSLTRGTGELFF.

This clonotype was recorded at least ten times. This sequence joins TRBV10-3 and TRBJ1-2; D remains ambiguous. V lost 8 bases to trimming and J lost 0 bases, with 13 bases between them. The CDR3 sequence is 14 residues long. CDR1 and CDR2 from the germline V gene are ENHRY and SYGVKD. The CDR3 loop is CAIGRRDTNYGYTF. Written as DNA, the CDR3 is TGTGCCATCGGGCGGAGAGACACTAACTATGGCTACACCTTC.

This clonotype was counted only a few times. The genes are TRBV19 and TRBJ1-1, with D perhaps matching TRBD1 (5 bases). Germline V gene lookup returns CDR1 LNHDA and CDR2 SQIVND (reference sequence). This CDR3 contains 15 residues. With 6 bases removed from V and 1 base from J, the gap between germline ends came to 15 bases. In DNA, the CDR3 is TGTGCCAGTAGGTTCGGGGGACGGACGAACACTGAAGCTTTCTTT. Translated, it gives CASRFGGRTNTEAFF.

At least ten counts were recorded for this clonotype. CDR3 loop: CASSLGGSRGTGELFF. For the CDR3, the DNA is TGCGCCAGCAGCTTGGGGGGGAGCCGCGGCACCGGGGAGCTGTTTTTT. The chain recombines TRBV5-1 with TRBJ2-2; D is perhaps TRBD1 or TRBD2 (5 bases each). V lost 0 bases and J 4 bases, leaving 13 bases between the germline ends. There are 16 residues in the CDR3. CDR1 and CDR2 (germline): SGHRS, YFSETQ.

This clonotype has at least ten counts. J is TRBJ2-1 and V is TRBV20-1; 8 bases are shared with TRBD2. The germline CDR1 and CDR2 sequences are DFQATT and SNEGSKA (reference sequence). The J segment lost 4 bases and the V segment lost 3 bases, leaving 5 bases of the junction unmatched. This CDR3 has 14 amino acids. The DNA of the CDR3 is TGCAGTGCTAGTCAGCGGGAGTTTTACAATGAGCAGTTCTTC. It is translated as CSASQREFYNEQFF.